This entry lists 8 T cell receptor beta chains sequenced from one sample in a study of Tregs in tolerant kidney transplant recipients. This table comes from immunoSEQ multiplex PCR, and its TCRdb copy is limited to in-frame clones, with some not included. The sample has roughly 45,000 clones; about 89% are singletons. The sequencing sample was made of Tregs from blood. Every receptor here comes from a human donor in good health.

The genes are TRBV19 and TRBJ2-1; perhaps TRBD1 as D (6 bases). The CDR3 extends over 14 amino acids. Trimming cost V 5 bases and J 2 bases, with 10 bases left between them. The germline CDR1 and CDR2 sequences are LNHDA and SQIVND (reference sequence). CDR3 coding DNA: TGTGCCAGTAGTGGGGGCTTAGCCTACAATGAGCAGTTCTTC. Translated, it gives CASSGGLAYNEQFF.

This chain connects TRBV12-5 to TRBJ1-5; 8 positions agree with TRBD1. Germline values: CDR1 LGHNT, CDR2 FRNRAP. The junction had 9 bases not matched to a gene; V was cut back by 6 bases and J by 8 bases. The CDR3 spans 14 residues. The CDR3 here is CASGRQGIGEPQHF. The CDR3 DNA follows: TGTGCTAGTGGACGACAGGGGATTGGTGAGCCCCAGCATTTT.

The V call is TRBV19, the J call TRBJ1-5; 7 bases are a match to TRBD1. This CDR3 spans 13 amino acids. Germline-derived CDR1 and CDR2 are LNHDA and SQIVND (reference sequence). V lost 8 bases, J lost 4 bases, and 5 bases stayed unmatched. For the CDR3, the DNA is TGTGCCAGTCACTACAGGGGTAATCAGCCCCAGCATTTT. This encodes CASHYRGNQPQHF.

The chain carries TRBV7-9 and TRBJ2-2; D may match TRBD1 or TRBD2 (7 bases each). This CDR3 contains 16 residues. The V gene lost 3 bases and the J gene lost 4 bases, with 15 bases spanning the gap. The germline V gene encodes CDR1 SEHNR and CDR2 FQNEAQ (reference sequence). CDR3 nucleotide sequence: TGTGCCAGCAGCTTGGGAGGGGGCGGCGGCACCGGGGAGCTGTTTTTT. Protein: CASSLGGGGGTGELFF. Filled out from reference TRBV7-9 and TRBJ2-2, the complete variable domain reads DTGVSQNPRHKITKRGQNVTFRCDPISEHNRLYWYRQTLGQGPEFLTYFQNEAQLEKSRLLSDRFSAERPKGSFSTLEIQRTEQGDSAMYLCASSLGGGGGTGELFFGEGSRLTVL.

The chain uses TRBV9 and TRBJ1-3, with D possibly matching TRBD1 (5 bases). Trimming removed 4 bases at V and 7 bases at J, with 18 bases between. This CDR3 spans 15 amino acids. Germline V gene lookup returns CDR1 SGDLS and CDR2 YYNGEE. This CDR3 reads CASSSRQLYDNTIYF. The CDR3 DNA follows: TGTGCCAGCAGCTCCAGACAGTTATATGACAACACCATATATTTT.

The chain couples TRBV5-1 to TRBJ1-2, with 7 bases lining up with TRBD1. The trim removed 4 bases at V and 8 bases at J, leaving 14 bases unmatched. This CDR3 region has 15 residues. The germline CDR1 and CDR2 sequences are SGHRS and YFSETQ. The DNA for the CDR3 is TGCGCCAGCAGCCCAGAGACAGGGATCTATGGGGGCTACACCTTC. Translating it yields CASSPETGIYGGYTF.

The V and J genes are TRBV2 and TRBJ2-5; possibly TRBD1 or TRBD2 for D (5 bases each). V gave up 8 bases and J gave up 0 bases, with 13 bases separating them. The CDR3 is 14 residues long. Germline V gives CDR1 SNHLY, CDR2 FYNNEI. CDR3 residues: CASEGLEDQETQYF. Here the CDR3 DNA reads TGTGCCAGCGAGGGGCTGGAGGACCAAGAGACCCAGTACTTC.

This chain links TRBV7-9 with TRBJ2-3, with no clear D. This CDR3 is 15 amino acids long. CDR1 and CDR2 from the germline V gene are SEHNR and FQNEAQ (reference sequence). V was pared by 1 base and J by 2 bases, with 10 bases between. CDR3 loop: CASSLGRATTDTQYF. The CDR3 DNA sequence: TGTGCCAGCAGCTTAGGTCGGGCGACCACAGATACGCAGTATTTT.